These 23 T cell receptor beta chains were sequenced from one sample in a study of T-cell reconstitution after alpha-beta-depleted transplantation in children. Library preparation (for TCRbeta) was performed with unique molecular identifiers. TCRdb reprocessed the PCR reads via MiXCR and lists one record per CDR3 protein. The data contain fewer than 150,000 distinct CDR3 sequences, around a tenth of them seen just once; the ten biggest clones take up approximately 25%. The sequencing used PBMCs, mostly from graft donor cells, collected 180 days after TCRalphabeta/CD19-depleted stem cell transplant. These receptors all come from a girl less than two years old who had a stem cell transplant for combined immunodeficiency, so the T cells may come from the graft donor.

This clonotype came up many times. This sequence joins TRBV4-2 and TRBJ2-2, with TRBD2 matching over 13 bases. The junction had 6 bases not matched to a gene; V was cut back by 0 bases and J by 8 bases. Germline V gene lookup returns CDR1 LGHNA and CDR2 YNFKEQ. The length of the CDR3 is 17 residues. CDR3 bases: TGTGCCAGCAGCCAAGAAGAGAGACTAGCGGGGGGTGGGGAGCTGTTTTTT. Translated, it gives CASSQEERLAGGGELFF.

This clonotype was detected a few times. This chain connects TRBV7-2 to TRBJ2-3; D perhaps matches TRBD2 (6 bases). The CDR3 length is 15 residues. CDR1 and CDR2 (germline): SGHTA, FQGNSA. Trimming removed 4 bases from V and 4 bases from J, with 15 bases in between. CDR3 loop: CASSSYGGLSDTQYF. The CDR3 nucleotides read TGTGCCAGCAGCTCATATGGGGGGTTGTCAGATACGCAGTATTTT.

Points on this clonotype: Possible read error: a much larger clone is one base away. This sequence joins TRBV7-8 and TRBJ1-1, with a possible D match to TRBD1 (6 bases). V was trimmed by 2 bases and J by 1 base, leaving 11 bases between them. CDR3 length equals 15 residues. CDR1 and CDR2 from the germline V gene are SGHVS and FQNEAQ. In DNA form, the CDR3 reads TGTGCCAGCAGCTTAATGTGGACAGAGAACACTGAAGCTTTCTTT. Its protein product is CASSLMWTENTEAFF.

This clonotype appeared many times. The chain joins TRBV28 to TRBJ2-7; D is ambiguous. Germline lookup yields CDR1 MDHEN and CDR2 SYDVKM. This CDR3 has 12 residues. V was clipped by 3 bases and J by 4 bases, with 7 bases between them. The CDR3 DNA is TGTGCCAGCAGTTTTAGGGATTACGAGCAGTACTTC. Protein sequence: CASSFRDYEQYF.

A word on this clonotype: At one end, the junction sequence differs from germline, possibly due to a read error. The chain is built from TRBV12-3 or TRBV12-4 and TRBJ2-6, with 7 bases aligning to TRBD1. CDR3 size: 11 residues. CDR3 DNA: TGTGCCAGCAGGACAGGGTGGTCACAATTCTTC. It yields the protein CASRTGWSQFF.

V is TRBV5-1 and J is TRBJ1-1, with 9 bases aligning to TRBD1. Germline CDR1 reads SGHRS; CDR2 reads YFSETQ. The CDR3 has 16 residues. V gave up 4 bases and J gave up 0 bases; unmatched junction bases: 7. CDR3 sequence: CASSADRGWMNTEAFF. The CDR3 region has the DNA TGCGCCAGCAGCGCGGACAGGGGCTGGATGAACACTGAAGCTTTCTTT.

The sample holds a few counts of this clonotype. The V call is TRBV7-2, the J call TRBJ2-7; D may be TRBD1 (6 bases). CDR1 and CDR2 from the germline V gene are SGHTA and FQGNSA. CDR3 length: 13 residues. Trimming cost V 4 bases and J 3 bases, with 10 bases left between them. In nucleotides, the CDR3 is TGTGCCAGCAGCTGGACAGAGGGCTACGAGCAGTACTTC. This encodes CASSWTEGYEQYF.

The J gene is TRBJ2-4, the V gene TRBV7-3; TRBD2 matches at 8 bases. Germline V CDR1 and CDR2: SGHTA, FQGTGA. Trimming at V came to 5 bases and at J to 8 bases, leaving 8 bases not matched to a gene. There are 14 residues in the CDR3. Here the CDR3 reads CASSRAGVNDIQYF. CDR3 nucleotides: TGTGCCAGCAGCCGAGCGGGAGTGAACGACATTCAGTACTTC. Full variable domain (missing parts from reference TRBV7-3 and TRBJ2-4): GAGVSQTPSNKVTEKGKYVELRCDPISGHTALYWYRQSLGQGPEFLIYFQGTGAADDSGLPNDRFFAVRPEGSVSTLKIQRTERGDSAVYLCASSRAGVNDIQYFGAGTRLSVL.

There are a few counts of this clonotype. This sequence joins TRBV7-2 and TRBJ2-3, with D perhaps matching TRBD1 (6 bases). This CDR3 is 16 amino acids long. Germline V lookup: CDR1 SGHTA, CDR2 FQGNSA. With 5 bases removed from V and 1 base from J, the gap between germline ends came to 16 bases. CDR3 region: CASSPGADRRTDTQYF. For the CDR3, the DNA is TGTGCCAGCAGCCCAGGGGCGGACAGACGCACAGATACGCAGTATTTT.

This sequence joins TRBV6-1 and TRBJ1-1; D is ambiguous. Germline V gene data show CDR1 as MNHNS and CDR2 as SASEGT. V was cut by 6 bases and J by 0 bases, with 11 bases left in between. The CDR3 contains 14 residues. This CDR3 is CASRVNGLNTEAFF. The CDR3 DNA follows: TGTGCCAGCAGAGTGAATGGGCTGAACACTGAAGCTTTCTTT.

The rearrangement joins TRBV4-3 to TRBJ2-1; 13 bases fit TRBD2. Germline CDR1 reads LGHNA; CDR2 reads YSLEER. The trim removed 3 bases at V and 7 bases at J, leaving 3 bases unmatched. The CDR3 is made up of 15 amino acids. The DNA for the CDR3 is TGCGCCAGCAGCCAGGGGACTAGCGGGACGAATGAGCAGTTCTTC. Protein: CASSQGTSGTNEQFF.

This clonotype has ten or more counts. This chain uses TRBV12-3 or TRBV12-4 with TRBJ2-3; 10 bases fit TRBD2. The CDR3 runs 15 residues. V trimming: 5 bases; J trimming: 3 bases; junction bases outside the gene matches: 5. The CDR3 nucleotides read TGTGCCAGCAGTCCCCTAGCGGGAGTGACAGATACGCAGTATTTT. Translated, it gives CASSPLAGVTDTQYF.

The chain joins TRBV20-1 to TRBJ2-2; the D is unclear. Germline V lookup: CDR1 DFQATT, CDR2 SNEGSKA (reference sequence). The CDR3 consists of 14 residues. V shed 6 bases and J shed 3 bases, with 14 bases lying between them. The CDR3 bases are TGCAGTGCCAGGCTTAAGAGTCACACCGGGGAGCTGTTTTTT. This translates into CSARLKSHTGELFF.

This clonotype was counted a few times. The chain joins TRBV5-1 to TRBJ2-7, with 7 bases identical to TRBD2. CDR1 is SGHRS, CDR2 YFSETQ, per germline. V was pared by 4 bases and J by 5 bases, with 9 bases of the junction left unmatched. The CDR3 spans 14 residues. The CDR3 DNA reads as TGCGCCAGCAGCCCCCAGTGGGGGGGGAACGAGCAGTACTTC. It translates to CASSPQWGGNEQYF.

This clonotype has a handful of counts. The V gene is TRBV5-1, the J gene TRBJ2-3; D uncertain. The CDR3 is made up of 14 amino acids. V lost 0 bases to trimming and J lost 3 bases, with 8 bases between them. Per the germline V gene, CDR1 is SGHRS and CDR2 is YFSETQ. CDR3 nucleotides: TGCGCCAGCAGCTTGGGACGGTTGACAGATACGCAGTATTTT. This gives the protein CASSLGRLTDTQYF.

This clonotype has just a few counts. J is TRBJ2-7 and V is TRBV7-6; TRBD2 agrees at 12 bases. From germline, CDR1 is SGHVS and CDR2 FNYEAQ. The length of the CDR3 is 16 residues. Losses at the gene ends were 5 bases for V and 0 bases for J; bases not matched to a gene: 5. CDR3 loop: CASSPGLAGSSYEQYF. CDR3 bases: TGTGCCAGCAGCCCCGGACTAGCGGGAAGCTCCTACGAGCAGTACTTC.

The rearrangement uses TRBV6-5 and TRBJ2-3, with 8 bases fitting TRBD2. The V and J ends lost 4 bases and 2 bases, in that order; junction bases with no gene match: 8. CDR3 length: 16 amino acids. In germline, CDR1 is MNHEY, CDR2 SVGAGI. The CDR3 DNA is TGTGCCAGCAGTTTGGGGACTAGACGGCCCACAGATACGCAGTATTTT. Translating gives CASSLGTRRPTDTQYF.

This chain links TRBV7-2 with TRBJ2-3, with D tentatively TRBD2 (5 bases). V lost 4 bases, J lost 6 bases, and 11 bases lay in between. CDR1 and CDR2 (germline): SGHTA, FQGNSA. The CDR3 has 13 amino acids. The CDR3 coding sequence is TGTGCCAGCAGCTCGTTATCGGGGGATACGCAGTATTTT. Translation: CASSSLSGDTQYF.

The chain links TRBV11-2 to TRBJ2-3, with 9 bases identical to TRBD2. Germline V gene data show CDR1 as SGHAT and CDR2 as FQNNGV. The CDR3 totals 14 residues. The ends lost 5 bases at V and 3 bases at J; junction bases unmatched: 3. CDR3 residues: CASSISGGTDTQYF. The CDR3 DNA reads TGTGCCAGCAGCATTAGCGGGGGAACAGATACGCAGTATTTT.

This clonotype was seen at least ten times. J is TRBJ2-5 and V is TRBV20-1; weak D call: TRBD1 (6 bases). CDR1 DFQATT and CDR2 SNEGSKA come from the germline V gene (reference sequence). Trimming cost V 7 bases and J 0 bases, with 6 bases left between them. The CDR3 extends over 11 amino acids. CDR3 sequence reads: CSGTDQETQYF. The CDR3 DNA sequence: TGCAGTGGGACAGACCAAGAGACCCAGTACTTC.

The rearrangement uses TRBV29-1 and TRBJ2-7, with no clear D. Germline CDR1 reads SQVTM; CDR2 reads ANQGSEA. The CDR3 is 14 amino acids. With 0 bases removed from V and 3 bases from J, the gap between germline ends came to 12 bases. CDR3 region: CSVEDRLNNYEQYF. The CDR3 nucleotides read TGCAGCGTTGAAGATCGACTCAATAACTACGAGCAGTACTTC.

This clonotype was detected many times. The chain couples TRBV20-1 to TRBJ2-5; TRBD1 matches 10 bases. The CDR3 extends over 15 amino acids. CDR1 is DFQATT and CDR2 is SNEGSKA in the germline V gene (reference sequence). J was trimmed by 5 bases and V by 3 bases; bases with no gene match: 9. The CDR3 protein is CSASEDRGRRETQYF. The DNA for the CDR3 is TGCAGTGCTAGCGAGGACAGGGGGAGACGCGAGACCCAGTACTTC.

This clonotype was seen repeatedly, ten times or more. The chain couples TRBV6-6 to TRBJ1-2; perhaps TRBD1 as D (6 bases). The V end was cut by 2 bases, the J end by 6 bases, with 10 bases between. CDR1 MNHNY and CDR2 SVGAGI come from the germline V gene (reference sequence). The CDR3 covers 13 residues. CDR3 amino acids: CASSYGGQDGYTF. The CDR3 nucleotides are TGTGCCAGCAGTTACGGGGGGCAGGATGGCTACACCTTC.